This TCR beta chain came from a study of T cells in Graves' hyperthyroidism and ophthalmopathy. This CDR3 comprises 14 residues. Trimming cost V 2 bases and J 4 bases, with 9 bases left between them. CDR1 is SGHTA, CDR2 FQGNSA, per germline. RNA transcripts were the template for amplifying TCR beta CDR3 regions. Using the HTBI primer set, a first-round RT-PCR was run on the TCR CDR3. TCRdb reprocessed the multiplex PCR reads with MiXCR, giving one entry per CDR3 protein. Of 500,000 or so distinct CDR3 sequences in the sample, 15% to 20% are singletons; the top ten hold approximately 18%. The chain couples TRBV7-2 to TRBJ1-5, with D uncertain. The specimen was blood. This sequence was found in a woman younger than 35 with Graves' ophthalmopathy. CDR3 sequence: CASSLYGVNQPQHF. The CDR3, as DNA: TGTGCCAGCAGCTTATACGGGGTTAATCAGCCCCAGCATTTT.